These 24 T cell receptor beta chains share one sample of origin, sequenced in a study of T cell changes during pregnancy in multiple sclerosis. Generated by immunoSEQ multiplex PCR, the TCRdb table keeps only in-frame clones and is missing some. The data hold over 35,000 clones, with 80% to 90% observed a single time. The sequences come from CD4+ T cells from peripheral blood mononuclear cells, collected in the first trimester of pregnancy. The receptors come from a female donor with multiple sclerosis, enrolled in a pregnancy study.

On this clone: A junction end diverges from the germline sequence, so it may reflect a read error. The rearrangement joins TRBV6-6 to TRBJ1-2; TRBD1 matches at 8 bases. The length of the CDR3 is 12 residues. CDR1 and CDR2 (germline): MNHNY, SVGAGI (reference sequence). This chain's CDR3 is CASNQDRGYQFF. The CDR3 nucleotides read TGTGCCAGCAACCAAGACAGGGGCTACCAATTCTTC.

The V gene is TRBV6-5, the J gene TRBJ2-7, with D perhaps matching TRBD2 (6 bases). The germline V and J ends were trimmed by 0 bases and 2 bases, with 11 bases remaining between them. This CDR3 is built from 15 residues. Germline V gene data show CDR1 as MNHEY and CDR2 as SVGAGI. CDR3 sequence reads: CASSYSFAGTYEQYF. Here the CDR3 DNA reads TGTGCCAGCAGTTACTCGTTCGCGGGGACCTACGAGCAGTACTTC.

The V and J genes are TRBV5-1 and TRBJ1-2; tentative D call: TRBD1 (5 bases). From germline, CDR1 is SGHRS and CDR2 YFSETQ. CDR3 length: 17 residues. V was cut by 0 bases and J by 0 bases, with 15 bases left in between. The DNA of the CDR3 is TGCGCCAGCAGCTTGGGGGGATCCGACAGTCCTAACTATGGCTACACCTTC. Protein sequence: CASSLGGSDSPNYGYTF.

The chain combines TRBV11-3 with TRBJ2-1; D is possibly TRBD2 (6 bases). The length of the CDR3 is 16 residues. Germline values: CDR1 SGHNT, CDR2 YENEEA. Trimming took off 1 base at V and 0 bases at J, with 10 bases between the two ends. CDR3: CASSLGTTYSYNEQFF. The CDR3 region has the DNA TGTGCCAGCAGCTTAGGGACTACTTACTCCTACAATGAGCAGTTCTTC.

The chain combines TRBV7-9 with TRBJ2-5; D unclear. Trimming took off 6 bases at V and 3 bases at J, with 17 bases between the two ends. The CDR3 consists of 15 residues. Germline CDR1 SEHNR, CDR2 FQNEAQ (reference sequence). CDR3 region: CASSLSGLLEETQYF. CDR3 in DNA: TGTGCCAGCAGTTTGAGTGGGCTGCTGGAAGAGACCCAGTACTTC.

The chain couples TRBV5-1 to TRBJ2-7; D gene ambiguous. CDR3 length equals 14 residues. CDR1 and CDR2 (germline): SGHRS, YFSETQ. Between the trimmed V and J ends, which lost 1 base and 6 bases, there was a span of 14 bases. The CDR3, as DNA: TGCGCCAGCAGCTTGACCCTACAGATCTCCGAGCAGTACTTC. Translated: CASSLTLQISEQYF. Variable domain in full (rest from reference TRBV5-1 and TRBJ2-7): KAGVTQTPRYLIKTRGQQVTLSCSPISGHRSVSWYQQTPGQGLQFLFEYFSETQRNKGNFPGRFSGRQFSNSRSEMNVSTLELGDSALYLCASSLTLQISEQYFGPGTRLTVT.

Sample share makes this clone medium-sized (0.01 to 0.1%). V and J are TRBV4-2 and TRBJ1-4, with TRBD1 identical over 8 bases. Germline V gives CDR1 LGHNA, CDR2 YNFKEQ. This CDR3 is 16 amino acids long. Unmatched junction bases numbered 7, after V lost 3 bases and J lost 4 bases. The CDR3 loop reads CASSHGQGSGNEKLFF. In DNA, the CDR3 is TGTGCCAGCAGCCATGGACAGGGAAGCGGTAATGAAAAACTGTTTTTT.

This clone was detected once. The sample has other DNA sequences that encode this CDR3 too. The gene calls are TRBV20-1 and TRBJ2-7; D uncertain. Looked up from germline, CDR1 is DFQATT and CDR2 is SNEGSKA (reference sequence). The length of the CDR3 is 11 residues. Trimming took 3 bases from V and 2 from J, leaving 5 bases between them. The CDR3 DNA is TGCAGTGCTAGCAGGACCTACGAGCAGTACTTC. It is translated as CSASRTYEQYF.

V gene TRBV13 combines with J gene TRBJ1-3; the D is unclear. Germline CDR1 PRHDT, CDR2 FYEKMQ (reference sequence). The CDR3 loop spans 16 amino acids. Trimming shortened V by 0 bases and J by 0 bases, and 9 bases separated the two germline ends. The CDR3 sequence is CASSLGRAYSGNTIYF. CDR3 DNA: TGTGCCAGCAGCTTAGGTCGAGCCTACTCTGGAAACACCATATATTTT. Drawing the rest from reference TRBV13 and TRBJ1-3, the complete variable domain is AAGVIQSPRHLIKEKRETATLKCYPIPRHDTVYWYQQGPGQDPQFLISFYEKMQSDKGSIPDRFSAQQFSDYHSELNMSSLELGDSALYFCASSLGRAYSGNTIYFGEGSWLTVV.

This clone was seen only a few times. The chain recombines TRBV6-5 with TRBJ1-1; 8 bases map to TRBD1. Germline V CDR1 and CDR2: MNHEY, SVGAGI. The V segment lost 6 bases and the J segment 1 base; nucleotides outside the gene matches: 4. CDR3 length equals 14 residues. The CDR3 DNA is TGTGCCAGCAGCCTCAGGGGGCGGAACACTGAAGCTTTCTTT. Protein product: CASSLRGRNTEAFF.

The chain links TRBV4-2 to TRBJ1-2; the D is unclear. Germline V gene data show CDR1 as LGHNA and CDR2 as YNFKEQ. Trimming took 0 bases from V and 4 from J, leaving 9 bases between them. There are 14 residues in the CDR3. CDR3 in amino acids: CASSQDAAAYGYTF. CDR3 sequence (DNA): TGTGCCAGCAGCCAAGACGCGGCAGCCTATGGCTACACCTTC.

The CDR3 region is CASSFTRGSEKLFF. The CDR3 nucleotides read TGTGCCAGCAGCTTCACCAGGGGAAGTGAAAAACTGTTTTTT. The chain employs TRBV7-2 and TRBJ1-4; D may be TRBD1 (6 bases). Germline values: CDR1 SGHTA, CDR2 FQGNSA. V lost 3 bases to trimming and J lost 7 bases, with 12 bases between them. This CDR3 comprises 14 residues.

This chain links TRBV21-1 with TRBJ2-5; the DNA was not compared with TRBD2, the D call given in the table. TRBV21-1 is marked as a pseudogene. There are 16 residues in the CDR3. CDR3 coding DNA: TGTGCCAGCAGCACCCCCCGGACTAGCGGCCAAGAGACCCAGTACTTC. Translation gives CASSTPRTSGQETQYF.

This clone was recorded only once. The chain carries TRBV28 and TRBJ2-1, with 9 bases fitting TRBD1. Unmatched junction bases numbered 8, after V lost 6 bases and J lost 8 bases. This CDR3 has 14 residues. Germline V gene lookup returns CDR1 MDHEN and CDR2 SYDVKM. The chain's CDR3 is CASRGGDRVHEQFF. The DNA of the CDR3 is TGTGCCAGCAGGGGGGGGGACAGGGTCCATGAGCAGTTCTTC.

The genes are TRBV7-9 and TRBJ2-5; 7 bases map to TRBD1. Looked up from germline, CDR1 is SEHNR and CDR2 is FQNEAQ (reference sequence). After removal of 3 bases from V and 5 bases from J, the junction contained 9 bases not matched to a gene. The CDR3 extends over 15 amino acids. CDR3: CASSLDNTRGETQYF. In DNA, the CDR3 is TGTGCCAGCAGCTTGGATAATACCAGGGGGGAGACCCAGTACTTC.

This clone has just one count. The chain is built from TRBV9 and TRBJ2-5; D is possibly TRBD1 (6 bases). The CDR3 runs 14 residues. Germline CDR1 SGDLS, CDR2 YYNGEE. V dropped 3 bases and J dropped 0 bases, with 9 bases sitting between them. The CDR3 is CASSATGYQETQYF. As DNA, the CDR3 is TGTGCCAGCAGCGCCACAGGGTACCAAGAGACCCAGTACTTC.

The rearrangement links TRBV4-2 to TRBJ2-1; TRBD2 matches 14 bases. V was clipped by 0 bases and J by 1 base; unmatched bases: 11. Germline-derived CDR1 and CDR2 are LGHNA and YNFKEQ. The CDR3 runs 21 residues. CDR3 protein: CASSQDSVGLAGVLSYNEQFF. The CDR3 DNA reads TGTGCCAGCAGCCAAGATTCGGTGGGACTAGCGGGAGTATTGTCCTACAATGAGCAGTTCTTC.

The genes are TRBV7-9 and TRBJ1-4; maybe TRBD1 (6 bases). CDR3 size: 15 residues. The V and J ends lost 6 bases and 5 bases respectively, with 16 bases between them. CDR1 and CDR2 (germline): SEHNR, FQNEAQ (reference sequence). CDR3 protein: CASSKTGQGNEKLFF. The DNA of the CDR3 is TGTGCCAGCAGTAAGACAGGCCAGGGAAATGAAAAACTGTTTTTT.

The chain recombines TRBV5-1 with TRBJ1-1; no clear D. Per the germline V gene, CDR1 is SGHRS and CDR2 is YFSETQ. The CDR3 is 13 amino acids. Between the trimmed V and J ends, which lost 2 bases and 3 bases, there was a span of 8 bases. As DNA, the CDR3 is TGCGCCAGCAGCTTTTCCGGGGACACTGAAGCTTTCTTT. The encoded protein is CASSFSGDTEAFF.

V usage is TRBV5-1 and J usage is TRBJ2-7; D is possibly TRBD2 (6 bases). CDR1 and CDR2 (germline): SGHRS, YFSETQ. The CDR3 extends over 13 amino acids. Deletions cut 1 base from V and 5 bases from J, with 10 bases between. CDR3 bases: TGCGCCAGCAGCTTGCATATAGCGGACGAGCAGTACTTC. It translates to CASSLHIADEQYF.

The V and J genes are TRBV7-6 and TRBJ2-2, with TRBD1 identical over 8 bases. In germline, CDR1 is SGHVS, CDR2 FNYEAQ. There are 18 residues in the CDR3. With 0 bases clipped from V and 4 bases from J, the junction kept 10 bases outside the gene matches. The DNA of the CDR3 is TGTGCCAGCAGCTTAGCCCCCGGTCAGGGGGCTTCCACCGGGGAGCTGTTTTTT. Its protein is CASSLAPGQGASTGELFF.

The chain combines TRBV27 with TRBJ2-2; maybe TRBD1 (6 bases). Germline V CDR1 and CDR2: MNHEY, SMNVEV (reference sequence). This CDR3 region has 13 residues. Trimming removed 6 bases at V and 6 bases at J, with 11 bases between. The CDR3 nucleotides read TGTGCCAGCAGATTTGAGGGGGCCGGGGAGCTGTTTTTT. It specifies CASRFEGAGELFF.

This clone was observed a single time. The chain couples TRBV2 to TRBJ1-1; the D gene is possibly TRBD1 (6 bases). Germline CDR1 is SNHLY and CDR2 is FYNNEI. This CDR3 has 13 amino acids. Trimming took 4 bases from V and 4 from J, leaving 10 bases between them. The CDR3 sequence is CASSVTGITEAFF. The CDR3 DNA sequence: TGTGCCAGCAGTGTTACAGGGATCACTGAAGCTTTCTTT.

The genes are TRBV7-9 and TRBJ1-3; possibly TRBD1 for D (6 bases). The CDR3 has 15 amino acids. The V end lost 1 base, the J end lost 0 bases, and 7 bases lay between the germline ends. Germline loops: CDR1 SEHNR, CDR2 FQNEAQ (reference sequence). CDR3 coding DNA: TGTGCCAGCAGCTTAGGGGACATCTCTGGAAACACCATATATTTT. Its translation: CASSLGDISGNTIYF. Based on the CDR3 plus reference TRBV7-9 and TRBJ1-3, the full variable domain is DTGVSQNPRHKITKRGQNVTFRCDPISEHNRLYWYRQTLGQGPEFLTYFQNEAQLEKSRLLSDRFSAERPKGSFSTLEIQRTEQGDSAMYLCASSLGDISGNTIYFGEGSWLTVV.